Below are 2 T cell receptor beta chains sequenced from a single sample in a study of CD8+CD57+ T cells in acquired aplastic anemia. Profiles of TCR beta VDJ and CDR3 were generated from a genomic DNA template. TCRdb analysed the reads with MiXCR anew, one entry per CDR3 protein. Of around 170,000 distinct CDR3 sequences in the sample, approximately 48% were seen once. For sequencing, patients were chosen who had shown expansion of CD8+CD57+ cells by flow cytometry. Sequencing was done on a sample of sorted CD4+, CD8+, or CD8+CD57+ T cells (not recorded which) from PBMCs. These receptors were collected from a human donor with aplastic anemia.

J is TRBJ2-5 and V is TRBV24-1; tentatively, D is TRBD2 (6 bases). Germline loops: CDR1 KGHDR, CDR2 SFDVKD. The V end lost 9 bases, the J end lost 5 bases, and 15 bases lay between the germline ends. The CDR3 runs to 13 residues. CDR3 nucleotide sequence: TGTGCCACCGGAGGGGACCAAGGGGAGACCCAGTACTTC. Amino acids: CATGGDQGETQYF.

This rearrangement joins TRBV29-1 to TRBJ1-2; perhaps TRBD1 as D (6 bases). Per the germline V gene, CDR1 is SQVTM and CDR2 is ANQGSEA. The CDR3 runs to 11 residues. V lost 4 bases to trimming and J lost 8 bases, with 11 bases between them. CDR3 DNA: TGCAGCGTTGTTAGGGGGAGAGGCTACACCTTC. Amino acid sequence: CSVVRGRGYTF. Variable domain in full (rest from reference TRBV29-1 and TRBJ1-2): SAVISQKPSRDICQRGTSLTIQCQVDSQVTMMFWYRQQPGQSLTLIATANQGSEATYESGFVIDKFPISRPNLTFSTLTVSNMSPEDSSIYLCSVVRGRGYTFGSGTRLTVV.